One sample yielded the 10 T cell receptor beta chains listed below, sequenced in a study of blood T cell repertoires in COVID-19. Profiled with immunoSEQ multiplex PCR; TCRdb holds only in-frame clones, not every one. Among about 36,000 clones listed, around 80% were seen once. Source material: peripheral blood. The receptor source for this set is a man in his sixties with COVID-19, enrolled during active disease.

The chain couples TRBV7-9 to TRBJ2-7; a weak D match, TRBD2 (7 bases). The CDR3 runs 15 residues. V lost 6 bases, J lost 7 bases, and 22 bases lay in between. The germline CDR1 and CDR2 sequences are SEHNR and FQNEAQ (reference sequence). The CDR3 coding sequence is TGTGCCAGCAGTTTTCGGGGGGCGACGATGGGGGAGCAGTACTTC. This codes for CASSFRGATMGEQYF.

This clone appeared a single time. The CDR3 region is CAIRVAGYNNEQFF. For the CDR3, the DNA is TGTGCCATCAGAGTGGCAGGTTATAACAATGAGCAGTTCTTC. The chain has TRBV10-3 and TRBJ2-1; D gene uncertain. The germline V gene has CDR1 ENHRY and CDR2 SYGVKD. Trimming removed 6 bases from V and 5 bases from J, with 14 bases in between. CDR3 size: 14 residues.

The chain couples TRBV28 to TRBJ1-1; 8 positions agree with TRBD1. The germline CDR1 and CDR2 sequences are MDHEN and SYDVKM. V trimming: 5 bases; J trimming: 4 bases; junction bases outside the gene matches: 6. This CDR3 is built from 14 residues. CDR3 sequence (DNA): TGTGCCAGCAGTGGATGGACAGGGATCACTGAAGCTTTCTTT. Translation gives CASSGWTGITEAFF.

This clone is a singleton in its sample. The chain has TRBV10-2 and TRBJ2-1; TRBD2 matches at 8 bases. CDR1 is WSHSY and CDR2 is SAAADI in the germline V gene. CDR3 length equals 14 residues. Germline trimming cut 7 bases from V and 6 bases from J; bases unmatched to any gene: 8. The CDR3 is CASNVAGGPNEQFF. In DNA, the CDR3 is TGCGCCAGCAACGTGGCGGGGGGCCCCAATGAGCAGTTCTTC.

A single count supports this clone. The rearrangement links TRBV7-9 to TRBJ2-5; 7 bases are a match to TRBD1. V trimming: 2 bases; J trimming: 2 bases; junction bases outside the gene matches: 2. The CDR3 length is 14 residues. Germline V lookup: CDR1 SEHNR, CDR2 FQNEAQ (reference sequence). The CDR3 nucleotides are TGTGCCAGCAGCTTAAAGGGACAGCAAGAGACCCAGTACTTC. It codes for CASSLKGQQETQYF.

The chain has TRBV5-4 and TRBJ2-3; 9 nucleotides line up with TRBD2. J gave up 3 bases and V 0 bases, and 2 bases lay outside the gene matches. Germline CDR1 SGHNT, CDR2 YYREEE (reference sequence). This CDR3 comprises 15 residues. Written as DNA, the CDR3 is TGTGCCAGCAGCTTGGATAGCGGGAGAACAGATACGCAGTATTTT. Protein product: CASSLDSGRTDTQYF.

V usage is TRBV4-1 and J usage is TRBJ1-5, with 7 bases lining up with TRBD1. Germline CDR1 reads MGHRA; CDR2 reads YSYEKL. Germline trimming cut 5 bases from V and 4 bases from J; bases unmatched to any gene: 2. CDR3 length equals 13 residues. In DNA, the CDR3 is TGCGCCAGCAGCTGGGGACAGAATCAGCCCCAGCATTTT. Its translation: CASSWGQNQPQHF.

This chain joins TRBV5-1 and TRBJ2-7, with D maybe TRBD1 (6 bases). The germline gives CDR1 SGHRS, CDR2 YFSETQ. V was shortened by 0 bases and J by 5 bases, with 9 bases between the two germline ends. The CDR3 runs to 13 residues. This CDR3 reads CASSLEGTHEQYF. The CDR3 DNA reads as TGCGCCAGCAGCTTGGAAGGGACACACGAGCAGTACTTC.

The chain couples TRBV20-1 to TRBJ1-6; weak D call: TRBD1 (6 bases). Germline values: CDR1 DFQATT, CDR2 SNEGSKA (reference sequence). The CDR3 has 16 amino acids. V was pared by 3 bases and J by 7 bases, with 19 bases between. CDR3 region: CSASDDRLRLNSPLHF. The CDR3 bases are TGCAGTGCTAGTGACGACAGGCTCCGTCTGAATTCACCCCTCCACTTT.

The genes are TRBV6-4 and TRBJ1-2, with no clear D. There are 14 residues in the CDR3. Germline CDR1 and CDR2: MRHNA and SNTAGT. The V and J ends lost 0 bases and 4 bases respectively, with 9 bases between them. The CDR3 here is CASSDSRAPYGYTF. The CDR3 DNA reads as TGTGCCAGCAGTGACTCGAGGGCGCCCTATGGCTACACCTTC.